A single sample gave rise to the 8 T cell receptor beta chains below, sequenced in a study of T cells in Graves' hyperthyroidism and ophthalmopathy. From RNA transcripts, TCR beta CDR3 regions were amplified. TCR CDR3 regions were first amplified by RT-PCR with HTBI primers. TCRdb ran MiXCR on the multiplex PCR reads and lists one entry per CDR3 protein. This sample has under 400,000 distinct CDR3 sequences, with about 15% found just once. What was sequenced was blood. The origin of the receptors is an older woman with Graves' hyperthyroidism.

This clonotype was detected many times. This chain uses TRBV12-3 or TRBV12-4 with TRBJ2-3, with D perhaps TRBD2 (5 bases). CDR3 length: 15 amino acids. Trimming pared 3 bases from V and 2 bases from J, leaving 12 bases between. CDR3 DNA sequence: TGTGCCAGCAGTTTCTTCGTCGGGGTCACAGATACGCAGTATTTT. Its translation: CASSFFVGVTDTQYF.

This chain links TRBV9 with TRBJ2-1; a possible D gene is TRBD1 (6 bases). V shed 3 bases and J shed 11 bases, with 15 bases lying between them. Germline CDR1 reads SGDLS; CDR2 reads YYNGEE. The CDR3 runs to 13 residues. As DNA, the CDR3 is TGTGCCAGCAGCGCATTCCTCGGACAGCAGCAGTTCTTC. Its protein product is CASSAFLGQQQFF. Together with reference TRBV9 and TRBJ2-1, the CDR3 gives the full variable domain: DSGVTQTPKHLITATGQRVTLRCSPRSGDLSVYWYQQSLDQGLQFLIQYYNGEERAKGNILERFSAQQFPDLHSELNLSSLELGDSALYFCASSAFLGQQQFFGPGTRLTVL.

This clonotype occurred many times. J is TRBJ2-3 and V is TRBV11-2; D possibly corresponds to TRBD2 (5 bases). CDR3 length: 14 amino acids. Per germline, CDR1 SGHAT and CDR2 FQNNGV. V lost 6 bases and J lost 2, with 12 bases in between. CDR3 region: CASRVDLNTDTQYF. The CDR3, as DNA: TGTGCCAGCAGGGTGGACTTAAACACAGATACGCAGTATTTT. Combining the CDR3 with reference TRBV11-2 and TRBJ2-3 gives the whole variable domain EAGVAQSPRYKIIEKRQSVAFWCNPISGHATLYWYQQILGQGPKLLIQFQNNGVVDDSQLPKDRFSAERLKGVDSTLKIQPAKLEDSAVYLCASRVDLNTDTQYFGPGTRLTVL.

This clonotype appeared many times. The gene calls are TRBV2 and TRBJ1-5, with D tentatively TRBD1 (6 bases). V lost 8 bases to trimming and J lost 1 base, with 12 bases between them. Germline-derived CDR1 and CDR2 are SNHLY and FYNNEI. CDR3 length equals 14 residues. CDR3 nucleotides: TGTGCCAGCCAGGGGACGGAAAGCAATCAGCCCCAGCATTTT. Protein product: CASQGTESNQPQHF.

This rearrangement joins TRBV27 to TRBJ2-1; no reliable D call. This CDR3 comprises 15 residues. V was pared by 2 bases and J by 8 bases, with 16 bases between. Germline V gene sequence: CDR1 MNHEY, CDR2 SMNVEV (reference sequence). The CDR3 region has the DNA TGTGCCAGCAGTTTAGCGGCAAGGGCCTTTGATGAGCAGTTCTTC. Protein sequence: CASSLAARAFDEQFF.

The table lists this clonotype with many counts. The chain employs TRBV10-3 and TRBJ2-3; TRBD1 matches at 10 bases. J gave up 2 bases and V 7 bases, and 12 bases lay outside the gene matches. This CDR3 has 17 residues. The germline CDR1 and CDR2 sequences are ENHRY and SYGVKD. The CDR3 protein is CAIKSGTGVSSTDTQYF. In nucleotides, the CDR3 is TGTGCCATCAAATCCGGGACAGGGGTGTCGTCCACAGATACGCAGTATTTT.

In its sample, this clonotype was seen a few times. The chain combines TRBV2 with TRBJ2-3; 9 nucleotides agree with TRBD1. Germline trimming cut 0 bases from V and 4 bases from J; bases unmatched to any gene: 5. This CDR3 has 16 amino acids. Germline values: CDR1 SNHLY, CDR2 FYNNEI. CDR3 region: CASSEAVGTGSDTQYF. CDR3 in DNA: TGTGCCAGCAGTGAAGCAGTAGGGACAGGGTCAGATACGCAGTATTTT.

There are a few counts of this clonotype. The chain has TRBV19 and TRBJ1-1; 9 nucleotides line up with TRBD1. The germline CDR1 and CDR2 sequences are LNHDA and SQIVND (reference sequence). This CDR3 region has 16 residues. J gave up 6 bases and V 2 bases, and 10 bases lay outside the gene matches. CDR3 coding DNA: TGTGCCAGTAGTATAACAGGGGGCCCGGGAATTCCTGAAGCTTTCTTT. Protein: CASSITGGPGIPEAFF.